A single sample is the source of the 17 T cell receptor beta chains below, sequenced in a study of tumor and adjacent non-tumor tissue in lung cancer. No cell sorting was done before RNA was extracted from the tissue. Distant lung tissue was collected more than 3 cm away from the tumor edge. The library came from three nested PCR rounds adapted from ARM-PCR protocols. TCRdb analysed the multiplex PCR reads with MiXCR anew, one entry per CDR3 protein. The table lists 50,000 or so distinct CDR3 sequences, 74% of them singletons. The sequenced material came from distant non-tumor lung tissue. The receptors were sampled from a woman aged 60 to 75 with non-small cell lung cancer.

By share, this clonotype ranks as hyperexpanded. The CDR3 here is CASSRTGGQKTQYF. As DNA, the CDR3 is TGTGCCAGCAGTCGGACAGGGGGTCAAAAGACCCAGTACTTC. The chain combines TRBV6-5 with TRBJ2-5, with 10 bases lining up with TRBD1. CDR3 length: 14 residues. The J segment lost 6 bases and the V segment lost 5 bases, leaving 6 bases of the junction unmatched. From germline, CDR1 is MNHEY and CDR2 SVGAGI.

Relative to its sample, this clonotype is medium-sized. The chain has TRBV4-3 and TRBJ2-7, with TRBD1 matching over 7 bases. This CDR3 has 16 amino acids. Germline lookup yields CDR1 LGHNA and CDR2 YSLEER. J gave up 5 bases and V 0 bases, and 10 bases lay outside the gene matches. The chain's CDR3 is CASSQDYDDRVDEQYF. CDR3 DNA: TGCGCCAGCAGCCAAGATTATGATGACAGGGTCGACGAGCAGTACTTC.

This clonotype was found many times. The V and J genes are TRBV20-1 and TRBJ1-5; D is perhaps TRBD1 (6 bases). The ends were cut back, 6 bases at V and 1 base at J, with 19 bases in the middle. The CDR3 extends over 16 amino acids. Looked up from germline, CDR1 is DFQATT and CDR2 is SNEGSKA (reference sequence). The CDR3 sequence: CSAQSRGGSSNQPQHF. In nucleotides, the CDR3 is TGCAGTGCCCAATCGAGGGGGGGTTCAAGCAATCAGCCCCAGCATTTT.

Turning to this clonotype: Its ends do not fully match the called genes, so a read error is possible. The CDR3 loop reads CASSQRKWENSLLHF. The CDR3 DNA is TGCGCCAGCAGCCAGCGAAAGTGGGAGAATTCACTCCTCCACTTT. The rearrangement joins TRBV4-3 to TRBJ1-6; the D is unclear. Germline V CDR1 and CDR2: LGHNA, YSLEER. CDR3 size: 15 residues.

Concerning this clonotype: The CDR3 does not end in the conserved phenylalanine or tryptophan, so this is likely a read error. Because the CDR3's place on the DNA is in doubt, the DNA is left out and the CDR3 is given as listed by TCRdb. The chain employs TRBV6-6 and TRBJ1-2; the D segment call TRBD1 is taken from the table without a DNA check. The CDR3 contains 15 residues when both ends are counted. Germline assignment: CDR1 MNHNY and CDR2 SVGAGI (reference sequence). The CDR3 loop is CASSTPGRTSWGYIL.

The chain is built from TRBV6-5 and TRBJ2-1, with D possibly matching TRBD1 (6 bases). The CDR3 extends over 14 amino acids. V gave up 6 bases and J gave up 16 bases, with 25 bases separating them. Germline CDR1 and CDR2: MNHEY and SVGAGI. This chain's CDR3 is CASRRQAKGGDHFF. The CDR3 coding sequence is TGTGCCAGCAGGAGACAGGCTAAGGGTGGTGACCACTTCTTC.

As for this clonotype: One junction end disagrees with the germline gene, perhaps due to a read error. J is TRBJ1-1 and V is TRBV6-2 or TRBV6-3, with D unclear. Germline V gene lookup returns CDR1 MNHEY and CDR2 SVGEGT. The CDR3 covers 15 residues. CDR3 in DNA: TGTGCCAGTAGTTACGGGCGGCCTACGAACACTGAAGCTTTCTTT. Translation gives CASSYGRPTNTEAFF.

Regarding this clonotype: This is likely a read error, given that the CDR3 carries no conserved phenylalanine or tryptophan at its end. The chain employs TRBV6-5 and TRBJ2-7, with 9 bases fitting TRBD1. Trimming removed 5 bases from V and 3 bases from J; junction bases left unmatched: 8. The V gene's germline CDR1 is MNHEY and CDR2 SVGAGI. The CDR3 length is 15 residues. For the CDR3, the DNA is TGTGCCAGCAGTGACGTCGGGACAGGGATCTACGAGCAGTACTCC. Its protein is CASSDVGTGIYEQYS.

This clonotype was seen a few times. Just one base apart from a much larger clone, this may be a read error. The genes are TRBV28 and TRBJ2-7, with D uncertain. In germline, CDR1 is MDHEN, CDR2 SYDVKM. This CDR3 spans 12 amino acids. CDR3 sequence: CASSFSVGERYF. CDR3 bases: TGTGCCAGCAGTTTTTCAGTAGGAGAGCGGTACTTC.

As concerns this clonotype: The CDR3 end shows no conserved phenylalanine or tryptophan, and so a read error is likely. The chain has TRBV12-3 or TRBV12-4 and TRBJ2-5; 7 bases align to TRBD2. The CDR3 contains 15 residues. CDR3 protein: CATSFWTRGGETQYL. CDR3 sequence (DNA): TGTGCCACCAGTTTTTGGACGCGGGGAGGGGAGACCCAGTACCTC.

This clonotype is a singleton in its sample. One end of the junction fails to match germline, which may point to a read error. The chain is built from TRBV5-1 and TRBJ2-5, with 8 bases fitting TRBD1. The CDR3 length is 16 residues. The V gene's germline CDR1 is SGHRS and CDR2 YFSETQ. The DNA for the CDR3 is TGCGCCAGCAGCCTCCGAGGACAGGGAGGAAGGGAGAGCCAGTACTTC. Translation gives CASSLRGQGGRESQYF.

With regard to this clonotype: At one end, the junction sequence differs from germline, possibly due to a read error. This chain links TRBV14 with TRBJ1-5, with D hard to call. The CDR3 runs 15 residues. Germline V gene data show CDR1 as SGHDN and CDR2 as FVKESK. Here the CDR3 DNA reads TGTGCCAGCAGGCCAAGGAGTCATAGCGATCAGCCCCAGCATTTT. Its translation: CASRPRSHSDQPQHF.

As for this clonotype: Its ends do not fully match the called genes, so a read error is possible. The rearrangement links TRBV12-3 or TRBV12-4 to TRBJ1-2, with D uncertain. The CDR3 is 13 residues long. The CDR3 sequence: CASSLAPTYGYTF. CDR3 DNA: TGTGCCAGCAGTCTCGCCCCCACCTATGGCTACACCTTT.

Worth noting for this clonotype: Lacking the conserved final phenylalanine or tryptophan, this CDR3 likely reflects a read error. The V and J genes are TRBV12-3 or TRBV12-4 and TRBJ1-1; perhaps TRBD1 as D (5 bases). The CDR3 is made up of 14 amino acids. This chain's CDR3 is CASSPTGYRTGAFI. In DNA form, the CDR3 reads TGTGCCAGCAGCCCCACAGGTTATCGCACTGGAGCTTTCATT.

With regard to this clonotype: At one boundary the junction diverges from the germline segment, which might be a read error. The gene calls are TRBV29-1 and TRBJ1-2, with a tentative D call TRBD1 (5 bases). Germline V gene lookup returns CDR1 SQVTM and CDR2 ANQGSEA. The CDR3 loop spans 12 amino acids. The CDR3 sequence is CSDQRGMAGYIF. DNA for the CDR3: TGCAGCGACCAAAGGGGCATGGCTGGCTACATCTTC.

Notes on this clonotype: The junction shows a germline mismatch at one end, possibly a read error. The genes are TRBV11-2 and TRBJ2-1, with D possibly being TRBD1 (7 bases). There are 14 residues in the CDR3. Germline lookup yields CDR1 SGHAT and CDR2 FQNNGV. The CDR3 bases are TGTGCCAGCAGGTCCACGGCAGGGGGGAATGAGGAGTTCTTC. It is translated as CASRSTAGGNEEFF.

This clonotype was observed a handful of times. A read error is possible here, since a much larger clone lies one base away. The rearrangement links TRBV20-1 to TRBJ1-2; 8 nucleotides align to TRBD1. CDR1 is DFQATT and CDR2 is SNEGSKA in the germline V gene (reference sequence). The CDR3 is 14 amino acids. The CDR3 DNA reads TGCAGTGCTAGAGAACAGGGGGGATTGGACGGCTGCACCTTC. Amino acids: CSAREQGGLDGCTF.